The TCR beta chain described here comes from a study of blood T cell repertoires in COVID-19. Per the authors' pipeline: Nucleated cell number was recorded as an estimate derived from reference gene primer amplification. Produced via immunoSEQ multiplex PCR; TCRdb's table is partial and in-frame only. That table furnishes V, J and clone size, whereas the DNA furnished D and trimming. The table lists some 200,000 clones, 87% of them singletons. V lost 0 bases to trimming and J lost 3 bases; unmatched junction nucleotides: 5. The CDR3 totals 15 residues. Germline CDR1 and CDR2: GTSNPN and SVGIG (reference sequence).

Sequenced: peripheral blood. The V gene is TRBV30, the J gene TRBJ1-1; 9 nucleotides align to TRBD1. This TCR came from a man in his sixties with active or convalescent COVID-19. The CDR3 loop reads CAWSVSGQGYTEAFF. CDR3 nucleotide sequence: TGTGCCTGGAGTGTCTCAGGACAGGGGTACACTGAAGCTTTCTTT.